This TCR beta chain was sequenced in a study of blood T cell repertoires in COVID-19. The CDR3 length is 15 residues. Trimming took 2 bases from V and 2 from J; bases not matched to a gene: 5. From germline, CDR1 is LNHDA and CDR2 SQIVND (reference sequence). This clone was seen more than once but under ten times. Clones were read by immunoSEQ multiplex PCR, and TCRdb kept only the in-frame ones, dropping some. The sample gives around 60,000 clones, around four fifths of which show up once; about 33% is in the top ten. The material sequenced was peripheral blood. The source is a human donor in a cohort sampled during active COVID-19. V gene TRBV19 combines with J gene TRBJ2-5, with 7 bases aligning to TRBD2. This chain's CDR3 is CASSIHWGGQETQYF. The CDR3 nucleotides are TGTGCCAGTAGTATACATTGGGGGGGGCAAGAGACCCAGTACTTC.